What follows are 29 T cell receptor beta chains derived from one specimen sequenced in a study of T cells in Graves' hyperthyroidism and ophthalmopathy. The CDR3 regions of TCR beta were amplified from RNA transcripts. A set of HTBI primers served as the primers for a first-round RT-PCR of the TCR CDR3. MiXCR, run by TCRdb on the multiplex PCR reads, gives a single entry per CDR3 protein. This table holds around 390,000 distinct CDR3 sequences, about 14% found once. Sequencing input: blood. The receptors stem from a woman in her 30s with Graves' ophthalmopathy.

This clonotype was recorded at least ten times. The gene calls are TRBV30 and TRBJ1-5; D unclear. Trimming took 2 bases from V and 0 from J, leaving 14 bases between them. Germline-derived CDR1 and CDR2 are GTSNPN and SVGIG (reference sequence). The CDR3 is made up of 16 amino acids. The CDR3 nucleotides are TGTGCCTGGAGTCCCGGAGGCGGTAATAGCAATCAGCCCCAGCATTTT. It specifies CAWSPGGGNSNQPQHF. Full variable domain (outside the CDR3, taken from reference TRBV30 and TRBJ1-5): SQTIHQWPATLVQPVGSPLSLECTVEGTSNPNLYWYRQAAGRGLQLLFYSVGIGQISSEVPQNLSASRPQDRQFILSSKKLLLSDSGFYLCAWSPGGGNSNQPQHFGDGTRLSIL.

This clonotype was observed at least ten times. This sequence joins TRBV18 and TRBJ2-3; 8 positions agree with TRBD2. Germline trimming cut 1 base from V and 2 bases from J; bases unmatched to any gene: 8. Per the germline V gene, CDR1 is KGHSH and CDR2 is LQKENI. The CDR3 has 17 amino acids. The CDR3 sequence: CASSPLPAGAHTDTQYF. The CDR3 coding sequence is TGTGCCAGCTCACCACTCCCAGCGGGGGCACACACAGATACGCAGTATTTT.

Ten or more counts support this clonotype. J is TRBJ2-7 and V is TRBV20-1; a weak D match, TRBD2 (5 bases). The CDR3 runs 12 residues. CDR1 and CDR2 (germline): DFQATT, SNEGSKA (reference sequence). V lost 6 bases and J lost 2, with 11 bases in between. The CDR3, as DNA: TGCAGTGCCAAATACGGGGCCTACGAGCAGTACTTC. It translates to CSAKYGAYEQYF.

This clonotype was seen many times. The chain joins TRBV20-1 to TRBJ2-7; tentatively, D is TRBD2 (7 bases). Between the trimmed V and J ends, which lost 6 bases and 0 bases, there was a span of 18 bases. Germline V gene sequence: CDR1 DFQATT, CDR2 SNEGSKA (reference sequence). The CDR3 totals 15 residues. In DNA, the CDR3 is TGCAGTGCCCCGGGTGGGGGGGGCAGCTCCTACGAGCAGTACTTC. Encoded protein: CSAPGGGGSSYEQYF.

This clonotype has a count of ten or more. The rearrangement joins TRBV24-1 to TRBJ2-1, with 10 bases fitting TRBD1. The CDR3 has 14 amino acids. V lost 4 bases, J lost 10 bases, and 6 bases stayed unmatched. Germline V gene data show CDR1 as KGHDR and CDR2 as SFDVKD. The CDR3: CATSERQGAVEQFF. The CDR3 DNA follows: TGTGCCACCAGTGAGAGACAGGGGGCAGTGGAGCAGTTCTTC.

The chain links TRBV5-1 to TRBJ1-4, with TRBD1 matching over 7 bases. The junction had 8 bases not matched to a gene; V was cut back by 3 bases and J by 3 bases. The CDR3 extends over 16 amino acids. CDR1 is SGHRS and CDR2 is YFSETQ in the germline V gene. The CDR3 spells CASSSDRDPSNEKLFF. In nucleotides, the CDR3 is TGCGCCAGCAGCTCCGACAGGGACCCCTCTAATGAAAAACTGTTTTTT.

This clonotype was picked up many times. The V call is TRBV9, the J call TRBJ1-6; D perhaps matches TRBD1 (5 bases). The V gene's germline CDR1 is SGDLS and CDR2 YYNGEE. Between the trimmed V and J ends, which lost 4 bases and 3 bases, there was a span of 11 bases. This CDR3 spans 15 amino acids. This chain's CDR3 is CASSSSQGYNSPLHF. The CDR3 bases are TGTGCCAGCAGCTCCTCTCAGGGCTATAATTCACCCCTCCACTTT. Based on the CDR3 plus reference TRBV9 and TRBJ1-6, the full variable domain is DSGVTQTPKHLITATGQRVTLRCSPRSGDLSVYWYQQSLDQGLQFLIQYYNGEERAKGNILERFSAQQFPDLHSELNLSSLELGDSALYFCASSSSQGYNSPLHFGNGTRLTVT.

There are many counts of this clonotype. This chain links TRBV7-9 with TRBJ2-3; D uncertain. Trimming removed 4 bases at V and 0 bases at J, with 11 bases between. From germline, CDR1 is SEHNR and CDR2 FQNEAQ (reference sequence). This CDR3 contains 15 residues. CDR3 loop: CASSYYRQSTDTQYF. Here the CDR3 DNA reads TGTGCCAGCAGCTATTATAGGCAGAGCACAGATACGCAGTATTTT.

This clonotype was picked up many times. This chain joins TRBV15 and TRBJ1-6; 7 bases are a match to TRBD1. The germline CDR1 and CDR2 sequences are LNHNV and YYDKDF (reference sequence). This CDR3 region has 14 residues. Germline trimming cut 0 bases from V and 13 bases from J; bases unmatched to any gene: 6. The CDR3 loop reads CATSRDGEGAPLHF. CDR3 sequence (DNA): TGTGCCACCAGCAGAGATGGGGAGGGGGCGCCCCTCCACTTT.

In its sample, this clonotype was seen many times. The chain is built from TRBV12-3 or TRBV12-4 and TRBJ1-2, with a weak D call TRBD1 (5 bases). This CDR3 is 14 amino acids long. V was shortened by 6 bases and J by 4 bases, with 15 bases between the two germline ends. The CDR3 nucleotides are TGTGCCAGCAGAACGGATCAGGGAGGCTATGGCTACACCTTC. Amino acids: CASRTDQGGYGYTF.

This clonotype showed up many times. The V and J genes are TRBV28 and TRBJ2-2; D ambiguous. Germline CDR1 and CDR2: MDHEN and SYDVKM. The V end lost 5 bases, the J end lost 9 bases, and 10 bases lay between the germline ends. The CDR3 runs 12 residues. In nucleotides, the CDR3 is TGTGCCAGCAGTCCCCCGGTCCGGGAGCTGTTTTTT. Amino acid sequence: CASSPPVRELFF.

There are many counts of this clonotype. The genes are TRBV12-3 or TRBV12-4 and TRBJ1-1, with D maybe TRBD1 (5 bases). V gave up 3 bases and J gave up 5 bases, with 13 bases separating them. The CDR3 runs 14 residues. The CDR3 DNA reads TGTGCCAGCAGTTTGGGGGAGAGTAGGACTGAAGCTTTCTTT. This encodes CASSLGESRTEAFF.

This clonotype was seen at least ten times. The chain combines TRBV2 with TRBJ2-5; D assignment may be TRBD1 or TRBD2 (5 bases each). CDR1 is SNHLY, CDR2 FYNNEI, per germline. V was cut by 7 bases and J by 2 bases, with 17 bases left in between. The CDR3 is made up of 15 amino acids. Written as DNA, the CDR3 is TGTGCCAGCAATTGGGACCCCGTACCTCAAGAGACCCAGTACTTC. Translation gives CASNWDPVPQETQYF.

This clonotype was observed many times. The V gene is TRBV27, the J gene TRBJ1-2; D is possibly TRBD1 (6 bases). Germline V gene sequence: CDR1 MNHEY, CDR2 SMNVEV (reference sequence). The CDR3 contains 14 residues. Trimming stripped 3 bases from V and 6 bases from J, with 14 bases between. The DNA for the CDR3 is TGTGCCAGCAGTTTCCGGGACATTGGACATGGCTACACCTTC. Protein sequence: CASSFRDIGHGYTF.

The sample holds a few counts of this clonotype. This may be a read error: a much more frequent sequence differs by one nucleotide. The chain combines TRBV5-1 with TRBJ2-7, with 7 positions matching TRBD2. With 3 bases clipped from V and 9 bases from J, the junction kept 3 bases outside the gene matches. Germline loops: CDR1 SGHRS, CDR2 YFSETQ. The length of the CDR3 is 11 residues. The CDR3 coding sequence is TGCGCCAGCAGCTCTACGGGAGGGCAGTACTTC. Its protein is CASSSTGGQYF.

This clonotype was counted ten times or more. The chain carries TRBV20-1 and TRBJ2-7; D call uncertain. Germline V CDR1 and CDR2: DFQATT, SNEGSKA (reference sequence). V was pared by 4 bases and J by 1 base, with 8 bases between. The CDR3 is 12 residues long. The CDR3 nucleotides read TGCAGTGCTAAGACAACATCCTACGAGCAGTACTTC. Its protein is CSAKTTSYEQYF.

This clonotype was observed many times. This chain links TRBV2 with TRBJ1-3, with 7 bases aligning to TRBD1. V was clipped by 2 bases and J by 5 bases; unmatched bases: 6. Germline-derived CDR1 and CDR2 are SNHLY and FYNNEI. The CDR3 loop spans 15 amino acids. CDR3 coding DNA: TGTGCCAGCAGTGAAACGGGACAGACGAGAAACACCATATATTTT. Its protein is CASSETGQTRNTIYF.

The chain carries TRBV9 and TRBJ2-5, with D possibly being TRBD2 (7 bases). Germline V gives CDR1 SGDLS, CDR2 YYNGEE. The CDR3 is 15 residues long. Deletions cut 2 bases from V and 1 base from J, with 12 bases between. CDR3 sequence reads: CASSVKGGAQETQYF. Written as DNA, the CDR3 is TGTGCCAGCAGCGTCAAGGGGGGGGCCCAAGAGACCCAGTACTTC.

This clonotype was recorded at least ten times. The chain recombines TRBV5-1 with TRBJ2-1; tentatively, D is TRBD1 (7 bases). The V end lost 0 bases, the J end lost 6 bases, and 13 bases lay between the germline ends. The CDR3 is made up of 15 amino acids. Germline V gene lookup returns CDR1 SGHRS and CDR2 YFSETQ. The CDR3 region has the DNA TGCGCCAGCAGCTTGGGCGGGACAGTGCTCAATGAGCAGTTCTTC. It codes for CASSLGGTVLNEQFF. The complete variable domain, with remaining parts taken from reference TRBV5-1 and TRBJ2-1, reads KAGVTQTPRYLIKTRGQQVTLSCSPISGHRSVSWYQQTPGQGLQFLFEYFSETQRNKGNFPGRFSGRQFSNSRSEMNVSTLELGDSALYLCASSLGGTVLNEQFFGPGTRLTVL.

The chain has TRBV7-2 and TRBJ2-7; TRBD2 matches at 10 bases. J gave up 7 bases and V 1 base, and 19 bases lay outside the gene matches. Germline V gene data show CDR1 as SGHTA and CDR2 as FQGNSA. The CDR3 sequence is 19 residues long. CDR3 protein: CASSLVGVGSGGPWEEQYF. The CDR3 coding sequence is TGTGCCAGCAGCTTAGTTGGCGTTGGTAGCGGGGGGCCATGGGAGGAGCAGTACTTC.

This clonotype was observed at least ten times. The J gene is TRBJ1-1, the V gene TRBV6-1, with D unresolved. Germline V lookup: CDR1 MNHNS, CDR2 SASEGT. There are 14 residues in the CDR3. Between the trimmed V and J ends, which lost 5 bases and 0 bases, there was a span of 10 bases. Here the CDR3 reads CASSYGRVNTEAFF. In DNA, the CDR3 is TGTGCCAGCAGTTATGGGAGGGTGAACACTGAAGCTTTCTTT.

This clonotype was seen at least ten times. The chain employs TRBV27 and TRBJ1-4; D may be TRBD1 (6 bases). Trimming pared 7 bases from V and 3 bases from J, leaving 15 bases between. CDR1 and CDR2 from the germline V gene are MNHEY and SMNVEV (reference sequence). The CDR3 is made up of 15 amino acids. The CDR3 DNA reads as TGTGCCAGCACAGCAAACAGGGTAGCTAATGAAAAACTGTTTTTT. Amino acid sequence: CASTANRVANEKLFF.

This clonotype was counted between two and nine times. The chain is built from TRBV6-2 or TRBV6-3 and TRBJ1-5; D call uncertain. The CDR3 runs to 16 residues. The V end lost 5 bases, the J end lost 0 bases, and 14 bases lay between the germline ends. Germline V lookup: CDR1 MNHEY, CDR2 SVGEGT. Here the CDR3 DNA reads TGTGCCAGCAGTCGTCGACGAACATATAGCAATCAGCCCCAGCATTTT. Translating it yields CASSRRRTYSNQPQHF.

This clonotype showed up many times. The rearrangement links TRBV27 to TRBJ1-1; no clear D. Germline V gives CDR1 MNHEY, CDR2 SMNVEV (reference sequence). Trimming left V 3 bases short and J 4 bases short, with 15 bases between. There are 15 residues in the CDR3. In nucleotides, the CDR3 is TGTGCCAGCAGTTTTAGTGGGATGGGTGCCACTGAAGCTTTCTTT. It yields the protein CASSFSGMGATEAFF.

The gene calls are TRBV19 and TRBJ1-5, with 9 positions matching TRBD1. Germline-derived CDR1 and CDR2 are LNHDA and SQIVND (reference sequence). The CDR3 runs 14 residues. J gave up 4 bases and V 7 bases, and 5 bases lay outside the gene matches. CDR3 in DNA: TGTGCCAGTACCGTGGGGACAGGGAATCAGCCCCAGCATTTT. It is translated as CASTVGTGNQPQHF.

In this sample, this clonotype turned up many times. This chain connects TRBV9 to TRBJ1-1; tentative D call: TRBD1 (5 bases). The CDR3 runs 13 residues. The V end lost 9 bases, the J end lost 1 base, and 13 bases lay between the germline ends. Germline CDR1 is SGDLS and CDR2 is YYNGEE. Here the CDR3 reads CATSSTGNTEAFF. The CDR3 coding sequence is TGTGCCACATCCTCCACAGGGAACACTGAAGCTTTCTTT.

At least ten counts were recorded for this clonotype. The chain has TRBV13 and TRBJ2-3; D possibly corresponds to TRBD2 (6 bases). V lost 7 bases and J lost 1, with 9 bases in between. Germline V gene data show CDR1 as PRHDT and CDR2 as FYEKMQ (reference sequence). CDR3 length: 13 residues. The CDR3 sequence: CASKGGGTDTQYF. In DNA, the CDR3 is TGTGCCAGCAAAGGCGGGGGCACAGATACGCAGTATTTT.

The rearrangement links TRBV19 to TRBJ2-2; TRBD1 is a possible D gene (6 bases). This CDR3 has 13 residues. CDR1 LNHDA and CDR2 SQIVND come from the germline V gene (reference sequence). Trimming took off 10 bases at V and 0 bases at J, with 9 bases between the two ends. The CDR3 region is CATNRANTGELFF. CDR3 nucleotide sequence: TGTGCCACTAACAGGGCGAACACCGGGGAGCTGTTTTTT.

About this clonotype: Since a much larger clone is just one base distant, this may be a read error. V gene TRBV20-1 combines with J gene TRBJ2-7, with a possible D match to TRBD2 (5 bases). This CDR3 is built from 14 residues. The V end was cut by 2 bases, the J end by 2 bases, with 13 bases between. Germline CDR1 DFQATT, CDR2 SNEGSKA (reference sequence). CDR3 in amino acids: CSARNYRGPYEQYF. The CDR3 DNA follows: TGCAGTGCTAGAAATTATCGGGGTCCCTACGAGCAGTACTTC.